This T cell receptor (beta chain) was recovered during a study of blood T cell repertoires in COVID-19. On the study more broadly: Some COVID-19 samples were acute and others convalescent; all came from the United States, Italy and Spain. Nucleic acid was either cDNA or gDNA, and it came from T cells, B-cell-depleted T cells, or PBMCs.

Source study methods: Reference gene primer amplification in the assay estimated nucleated cell counts. The data were produced by immunoSEQ multiplex PCR, yet TCRdb's version contains in-frame clones alone and is incomplete. The D gene and trimming were derived from the DNA, and the V and J assignments and clone size from that table. There are roughly 100,000 clones in the sample; around 87% occur only once, and 15% lies in the top ten. The CDR3 contains 13 residues. V gave up 1 base and J gave up 3 bases, with 8 bases separating them. Per germline, CDR1 SGHDT and CDR2 YYEEEE. This chain uses TRBV5-6 with TRBJ2-7; the D is unclear. This TCR was sampled from a man in his forties or fifties with acute or convalescent COVID-19. The source material was peripheral blood. The CDR3 region is CASSLNLIYEQYF. The CDR3 region has the DNA TGTGCCAGCAGCTTGAACCTAATCTACGAGCAGTACTTC.